The 10 T cell receptor beta chains below all came from one sample that was sequenced in a study of blood T cell repertoires in COVID-19. The assay was immunoSEQ multiplex PCR, and TCRdb's table has in-frame clones only and misses some. The data show about 64,000 clones, approximately 92% seen once. Material for sequencing was peripheral blood. These receptors all come from a woman aged 80 or over with active COVID-19.

The chain recombines TRBV6-5 with TRBJ2-7; 14 nucleotides agree with TRBD2. There are 15 residues in the CDR3. V lost 5 bases to trimming and J lost 3 bases; unmatched junction nucleotides: 3. Germline CDR1 is MNHEY and CDR2 is SVGAGI. CDR3 in DNA: TGTGCCAGCAGTAGGGGACTAGCGGGAGTCTACGAGCAGTACTTC. Translating it yields CASSRGLAGVYEQYF.

The chain employs TRBV5-6 and TRBJ1-2; D is perhaps TRBD1 (5 bases). CDR3 length: 16 residues. Germline V gene data show CDR1 as SGHDT and CDR2 as YYEEEE. With 0 bases removed from V and 0 bases from J, the gap between germline ends came to 12 bases. CDR3 bases: TGTGCCAGCAGCTTGGGCGGGGCTCCCTCTAACTATGGCTACACCTTC. This gives the protein CASSLGGAPSNYGYTF.

The chain joins TRBV7-2 to TRBJ2-7; 11 bases align to TRBD2. This CDR3 spans 17 amino acids. The germline gives CDR1 SGHTA, CDR2 FQGNSA. Losses at the gene ends were 1 base for V and 0 bases for J; bases not matched to a gene: 5. The CDR3 DNA reads TGTGCCAGCAGCTTAGACCCGGGACTAGCGGTCTCCTACGAGCAGTACTTC. This gives the protein CASSLDPGLAVSYEQYF.

The chain carries TRBV7-2 and TRBJ2-7, with D possibly matching TRBD2 (6 bases). V gave up 6 bases and J gave up 4 bases, with 16 bases separating them. The CDR3 covers 14 residues. The germline CDR1 and CDR2 sequences are SGHTA and FQGNSA. The CDR3 sequence is CASSPGLRRYEQYF. The CDR3 region has the DNA TGTGCCAGCAGTCCGGGACTGCGACGTTACGAGCAGTACTTC.

The chain employs TRBV27 and TRBJ2-7; TRBD1 agrees at 8 bases. CDR1 and CDR2 (germline): MNHEY, SMNVEV (reference sequence). The ends lost 4 bases at V and 2 bases at J; junction bases unmatched: 1. The CDR3 is 13 amino acids. The CDR3 here is CASSSGGPYEQYF. The CDR3 nucleotides are TGTGCCAGCAGTTCAGGGGGCCCCTACGAGCAGTACTTC.

The rearrangement joins TRBV7-9 to TRBJ1-6; D remains ambiguous. V was cut by 5 bases and J by 2 bases, with 10 bases left in between. The CDR3 covers 15 residues. CDR1 and CDR2 (germline): SEHNR, FQNEAQ (reference sequence). The CDR3 loop is CASSLGRTYNSPLHF. For the CDR3, the DNA is TGTGCCAGCAGCCTTGGCAGGACCTATAATTCACCCCTCCACTTT.

The J gene is TRBJ1-2, the V gene TRBV3-1 (or the pseudogene TRBV3-2), with D possibly TRBD1 on 6 matching bases. CDR3 length equals 15 residues. Germline V lookup: CDR1 LGHDT, CDR2 YNNKEL (reference sequence). Trimming removed 4 bases at V and 3 bases at J, with 15 bases between. DNA for the CDR3: TGTGCCAGCAGCCCCTCCCCAGGGGACGACTATGGCTACACCTTC. Translated: CASSPSPGDDYGYTF.

About this clone itself: An end of the junction does not agree with germline; a read error may underlie this. V is TRBV12-3 or TRBV12-4 and J is TRBJ2-1, with 11 bases matching TRBD2. The CDR3 has 12 residues. The CDR3 DNA sequence: TGTGCCAGCAGTCCTAGTAGCGGGAGGGTTATCTTC. This codes for CASSPSSGRVIF.

The chain employs TRBV5-4 and TRBJ2-3; TRBD2 is a possible D gene (6 bases). Germline CDR1 and CDR2: SGHNT and YYREEE (reference sequence). This CDR3 contains 16 residues. Trimming removed 0 bases from V and 6 bases from J, with 17 bases in between. The CDR3 loop is CASSLAAGQSGDTQYF. CDR3 DNA sequence: TGTGCCAGCAGCTTGGCCGCGGGCCAGAGCGGGGATACGCAGTATTTT.

This chain links TRBV20-1 with TRBJ2-5; D not certain. The V end lost 3 bases, the J end lost 5 bases, and 13 bases lay between the germline ends. This CDR3 spans 13 amino acids. The V gene's germline CDR1 is DFQATT and CDR2 SNEGSKA (reference sequence). CDR3 in amino acids: CSASYGVDETQYF. CDR3 nucleotide sequence: TGCAGTGCTAGTTACGGAGTAGATGAGACCCAGTACTTC.